The entry that follows covers one T cell receptor (beta chain) sequence. Its specificity is unknown. V dropped 0 bases and J dropped 4; count of bases not matched to a gene: 2. This CDR3 spans 16 amino acids. Per germline, CDR1 SGHNT and CDR2 YENEEA. This specimen belongs to a study of Ad26.COV2.S vaccination and SARS-CoV-2 variants. Study-level points and caveats: It is possible that the TCR breadth and depth analyses underestimated the total T cell responses.

Data came from immunoSEQ multiplex PCR; TCRdb stores just in-frame clones and leaves some out. The sample shows about 400,000 clones, 75% to 90% of them seen only once. Indicated treatment: approximately 18 received Ad26.COV2.S at low or high dose, single or two shots; roughly five received placebo; per-sample allocation not given. All samples were drawn on day 63, counting from the first vaccine or placebo injection. Donation was by an adult aged 18-55 years who was in Boston. The chain has TRBV11-3 and TRBJ2-5; 13 bases line up with TRBD2. The material sequenced was peripheral blood, taken in a trial of Ad26.COV2.S vaccine versus placebo. The clonotype was recovered from a person between 18 and 60 years old who received the Ad26.COV2.S COVID-19 vaccine or a placebo. The CDR3 loop reads CASSLDGLAGVETQYF. The CDR3 DNA follows: TGTGCCAGCAGCTTAGATGGACTAGCGGGAGTAGAGACCCAGTACTTC.